The rows below give T cell receptor beta chains drawn from one sample of a study of immune cell composition in non-small cell lung cancer. Sequencing was performed with immunoSEQ multiplex PCR; in TCRdb, only in-frame clones are kept and a portion is missing. The sample holds about 14,000 clones, more than 65% seen once. Sequencing input: lung tumor tissue. The receptors come from a human donor with non-small cell lung cancer. CDR3s include the opening cysteine and the closing phenylalanine or tryptophan.

CDR3 protein | J gene | V gene
CASSFYRENTEAFF | TRBJ1-1 | TRBV11-1
CASTRGDGNQPQHF | TRBJ1-5 | TRBV6-1
CASSAGQREETQYF | TRBJ2-5 | TRBV4-2
CASSQGTGGTQYF | TRBJ2-5 | TRBV7-3
CASSRGGDYWSEAFF | TRBJ1-1 | TRBV6-7
CASSPRDFQETQYF | TRBJ2-5 | TRBV18
CASSLGLAGETQYF | TRBJ2-5 | TRBV5-1
CASRPPAADEQFF | TRBJ2-1 | TRBV28
CASSIRRGNTYEQYF | - | TRBV19
CASIRTSGSPNNEQFF | TRBJ2-1 | TRBV5-6
CASMFGAGRYNEQFF | TRBJ2-1 | TRBV19
CASSEQNNEQFF | TRBJ2-1 | TRBV10-1
CASSLQAAGTIYF | TRBJ1-3 | TRBV7-6
CASSYSGTGNTIYF | TRBJ1-3 | TRBV6-5
CASSVVSGDHGYQETQYF | TRBJ2-5 | TRBV9
CASRQGGGEKLFF | TRBJ1-4 | TRBV2
CASSSGTSGTYNEQFF | TRBJ2-1 | TRBV7-3
CAWSVRGGWTSSGTGELFF | TRBJ2-2 | TRBV30
CASSPNLSYNEQLF | TRBJ2-1 | TRBV11-3
CASSFLAGETQYF | TRBJ2-5 | TRBV5-4
CASSYPGGTQPQHF | TRBJ1-5 | TRBV6-6
CASSLSTGDTEAFF | TRBJ1-1 | TRBV4-2
CASSLQGSVGYTF | TRBJ1-2 | TRBV28